This T cell receptor (beta chain) was recorded in a study of T cell changes during pregnancy in multiple sclerosis (dated by TCRdb to 2018 to 2020). Notes on the research overall: Changes in the T cell repertoire over the course of pregnancy were examined in this study in women with multiple sclerosis.

Spanning cysteine to phenylalanine, the CDR3 consists of 15 amino acids. Kept here is only the CDR3 DNA, which spans 45 bases and is read in frame from base 1. Per the germline V gene (reference sequence), LNHDA is the CDR1 and SQIVND is the CDR2. Trimming removed 7 bases from V and 13 bases from J; the gene matches leave 13 bases unexplained. As concerns this clone: This receptor's antigen is unknown. The record has no base qualities; no much larger clone is one base away.

Library construction relied on the immunoSEQ multiplex PCR assay. TCRdb took over this immuneACCESS table, retaining in-frame rearrangements with V and J assigned. Such tables are incomplete; in checked studies, under half of the missing clones stem from an unresolved V gene, and the remainder is unexplained. The sample yields about 49,000 clones; 90% to 95% were counted once. Around 5% of the sample goes to the ten largest clones. This sequence originates from a female donor with multiple sclerosis, enrolled in a pregnancy study. Sequences were derived from CD8+ T cells from peripheral blood mononuclear cells, sampled before pregnancy. Here the chain combines TRBV19 and TRBJ2-3, with TRBD2 matching 14 junction bases. The DNA sequence is TGTGCCAGTACTGGGACTAGCGGGAGCAAGGGGCCGGAGTATTTT. It codes for CASTGTSGSKGPEYF.